This section outlines one T cell receptor (beta chain) sequence together with its context. No conserved phenylalanine or tryptophan is present at the end of the CDR3, so a read error is the likely explanation. The data are from a study of breast tumors, draining lymph nodes, adjacent tissues. TCRdb independently ran MiXCR on the multiplex PCR reads; one entry per CDR3 protein. Of about 12,000 distinct CDR3 sequences in the sample, over 45% were seen once. The specimen sequenced was tumor-adjacent breast tissue. The clonotype comes from a female donor with breast cancer. Some clones in this sample may be carry-over from other donors' samples.

This CDR3 is CATSNENTIYL. The CDR3 DNA reads TGTGCCACCAGCAATGAAAACACCATATATCTT. The chain carries TRBV15 and TRBJ1-3; D unresolved. V shed 4 bases and J shed 6 bases, with 4 bases lying between them. Germline-derived CDR1 and CDR2 are LNHNV and YYDKDF (reference sequence). The CDR3 contains 11 residues.